This T cell receptor (beta chain) emerged from a study of neurological immune-mediated disorders. Ten or more counts support this clonotype. The antigen remains unidentified. Broader study findings: Across subjects, no CDR3 amino acid sequence appeared in expanded clones of more than one subject, a finding that suggested private repertoires in all groups. The study found the most TCR clonal expansion in HTLV-1-associated myelopathy and the least in multiple sclerosis, below healthy controls.

Sample time point: longitudinal time-point 3. The study built unsorted libraries from 2 million PBMCs kept at -80 C. The cDNA came from 5'RACE with 10-nucleotide random UMIs. TCRdb re-called the 5' RACE reads with MiXCR, one entry per CDR3 protein. Seen here are around 51,000 distinct CDR3 sequences, 12% observed once, and the top ten hold around 10%. Germline CDR1 and CDR2: DFQATT and SNEGSKA (reference sequence). This CDR3 spans 14 amino acids. V gave up 2 bases and J gave up 3 bases; unmatched junction bases: 3. The TCR comes from a male donor with HTLV-1-associated myelopathy (HAM/TSP). J is TRBJ2-2 and V is TRBV20-1, with 7 bases identical to TRBD1. The sequenced sample consisted of PBMCs. For the CDR3, the DNA is TGCAGTGCTAGAAAGACAGGGTACACCGGGGAGCTGTTTTTT. As protein: CSARKTGYTGELFF.